This TCR beta chain derives from a study of regulatory T cells in long-lasting Graves disease (dated by TCRdb to about 2021). About the full investigation: Persistent Graves' disease was defined as persistently positive TSH receptor autoantibodies together with antithyroid drug treatment for over 5 years. Patients with persistent Graves' disease were compared with patients with newly diagnosed Graves' disease using TCR sequencing and RNA sequencing of peripheral blood. The study was conducted in China and was registered as a clinical trial. A total of 33 samples underwent TCR sequencing, from some 13 patients with persistent Graves' disease and some 20 patients with newly diagnosed Graves' disease. Antithyroid drugs had been taken for approximately 10 years on average by persistent Graves' disease patients in the clinical cohort. Summary of the overall study and its limitations: Only the TCR beta chain was sequenced and analyzed. The authors noted that the small sample size was a limitation that may lower accuracy. Persistent patients shared more public clonotypes among themselves (roughly 2,700) than newly diagnosed patients did (over 900). Compared with newly diagnosed patients, persistent Graves' disease patients had lower TCR Shannon entropy and fewer highly expanded clones, which suggests clonal expansion. Persistent disease showed preferential use of TRBV28, TRBJ1-2 and TRBJ2-5, whereas newly diagnosed disease favored TRBV20-1 and TRBJ2-1. Peripheral blood alone was examined, since thyroid tissue, which constituted the primary lesion, could not be accessed.

The label giving this sample's time point can be read as: persistent/refractory GD, antithyroid drugs over 5 years with positive TRAb. RNA was extracted from PBMCs in TRIzol for both TCR sequencing and RNA sequencing. Graves' disease was diagnosed according to American Thyroid Association guidelines. Patients for the study were recruited at an endocrinology department in Xi'an, China. Each patient gave 9 to 10 milliliters of peripheral blood, collected in an EDTA anticoagulant tube. Ficoll Paque Plus density gradient separation was used to isolate PBMCs, and no further T cell sorting was performed. RNA quality was checked with an Agilent 2100 Bioanalyzer and agarose gel, and concentration with a NanoDrop 2000. About this clonotype itself: Its antigen is unknown. The record has no base qualities; no much larger clone is one base away.

Library method: multiplex PCR. Sequencing was performed on an Illumina HiSeq 4000. To build TCR beta libraries, CDR3 regions were amplified by Arm-PCR using iRepertoire HTBI primers. Gel purification was performed on PCR products prior to sequencing. The authors processed their data as follows. Gene usage analysis of CDR3 amino acid clonotypes used the approximately 62 TRBV and 14 to 15 TRBJ segments found across samples. Filtered high-quality paired reads were merged into contigs using COPE and FqMerger. BLAST was used to align contigs to IMGT TRBV, TRBD and TRBJ reference genes, with CDR3 defined following IMGT. Clonotypes above 0.1% frequency were classified as highly expanded clones. Repertoire diversity was measured by Shannon entropy, and V-J evenness by the Gini coefficient. Public clonotypes were defined as clonotypes shared by more than one individual. Using fastp at Q25 and MiXCR, TCRdb reprocessed the public reads and kept productive beta chains. When rows share a CDR3 protein, they turn into one entry using the most common DNA and genes. Clone size and V and J calls follow TCRdb, not the original study. In this sample the table shows 400,000 to 500,000 distinct CDR3 sequences, around a fifth of which occur a single time. The biggest ten clones account for about 13% of the sample.

Its CDR3 holds 13 amino acids, cysteine through phenylalanine. Only the CDR3 part of the read is kept: 39 bases, read in frame from the first base. V loses 0 bases of germline sequence and J loses 7 bases, and the interval between the two ends is 7 bases. According to the germline V gene, CDR1 reads SGHDN and CDR2 reads FVKESK. The sequenced sample was peripheral blood mononuclear cells (PBMCs), obtained when the disease was refractory, from a patient treated with antithyroid drugs. This sequence was found in a female donor with Graves disease. The chain is made from TRBV14 and TRBJ1-5, with the D gene uncertain. The CDR3 reads CASSQDEGQPQHF. At the DNA level, the sequence is TGTGCCAGCAGCCAAGATGAAGGGCAGCCCCAGCATTTT.